The source of this TCR beta chain is a study of monozygotic twins with inflammatory bowel disease. Germline V gene sequence: CDR1 LGHNA, CDR2 YNFKEQ. The CDR3 extends over 14 amino acids. Using the 5' RACE reads, TCRdb records one entry per CDR3 protein without DNA. The listing records a few hundred thousand distinct CDR3 sequences. Sequenced input: blood. The chain combines TRBV4-2 with TRBJ2-7; TCRdb's D gene call, TRBD2, goes unchecked for lack of DNA. This sequence originates from a human donor with ulcerative colitis or Crohn's disease, or a healthy co-twin of an affected twin (not recorded which). This CDR3 reads CASSLELAGGEQYF.